This TCR beta chain was recovered during a study of control samples from healthy donors and cancer patients. The method was immunoSEQ multiplex PCR; TCRdb's version includes in-frame clones alone and lacks a portion of them. The table shows some 51,000 clones, with roughly 88% occurring only once. V lost 6 bases to trimming and J lost 5 bases; unmatched junction nucleotides: 9. Germline V CDR1 and CDR2: ENHRY, SYGVKD. CDR3 length: 14 amino acids. The rearrangement links TRBV10-3 to TRBJ1-1; TRBD1 agrees at 7 bases. The TCR originated in a man aged 50 to 60 in good health. What was sequenced was blood. The CDR3 sequence is CAIRPGQAGTEAFF. The CDR3 DNA reads as TGTGCCATCAGACCCGGACAGGCTGGAACTGAAGCTTTCTTT.